The present T cell receptor beta chain was sequenced within a study of blood T cells in healthy people across ages. With a J-beta primer mix and a sample-barcoded 5' primer, a second PCR ran about 7 to 12 cycles. One entry per CDR3 protein results from TCRdb running MiXCR on the 5' RACE reads. The sample has 1.4 million or so distinct CDR3 sequences; 35% to 45% are singletons. The germline CDR1 and CDR2 sequences are SQVTM and ANQGSEA. Trimming removed 4 bases at V and 1 base at J, with 7 bases between. CDR3 size: 12 residues. The genes are TRBV29-1 and TRBJ2-5, with D perhaps TRBD1 (5 bases). The sequence derives from a woman between 18 and 30 years old in good health. The sequencing sample was made of blood. CDR3 region: CSVGTFQETQYF. Here the CDR3 DNA reads TGCAGCGTTGGGACATTCCAAGAGACCCAGTACTTC.